One sample yielded the 13 T cell receptor beta chains listed below, sequenced in a study of CD8 T cells in ankylosing spondylitis. TCRdb re-analysed the 5' RACE reads in MiXCR, keeping a single row per CDR3 protein. This table holds approximately 110,000 distinct CDR3 sequences, 24% found once. The sample comprised synovial fluid, either unsorted or a sorted T cell fraction (not recorded which). The source is a male donor with ankylosing spondylitis.

By sample share, this clonotype is medium-sized. CDR3 sequence: CASSLWQDQPQHF. DNA for the CDR3: TGTGCCAGCAGCTTGTGGCAGGATCAGCCCCAGCATTTT. The chain recombines TRBV7-9 with TRBJ1-5; D gene ambiguous. The V gene lost 3 bases and the J gene lost 5 bases, with 8 bases spanning the gap. This CDR3 contains 13 residues. CDR1 is SEHNR and CDR2 is FQNEAQ in the germline V gene (reference sequence).

This chain links TRBV25-1 with TRBJ1-2; a weak D match, TRBD1 (5 bases). CDR1 and CDR2 from the germline V gene are MGHDK and SYGVNS. This CDR3 has 15 amino acids. Trimming removed 4 bases at V and 3 bases at J, with 15 bases between. This chain's CDR3 is CASSGDAYRDYGYTF. DNA for the CDR3: TGTGCCAGCAGTGGGGACGCATATCGGGACTATGGCTACACCTTC.

The chain joins TRBV10-2 to TRBJ1-1, with D unclear. V lost 3 bases and J lost 0, with 5 bases in between. CDR3 length equals 13 residues. Germline V gives CDR1 WSHSY, CDR2 SAAADI. The CDR3 spells CASSDRLNTEAFF. The CDR3 DNA follows: TGCGCCAGCAGTGACAGGTTGAACACTGAAGCTTTCTTT.

This clonotype was detected many times. The V call is TRBV18, the J call TRBJ2-7; 14 bases match TRBD2. The CDR3 extends over 15 amino acids. Germline V gene sequence: CDR1 KGHSH, CDR2 LQKENI. Trimming removed 4 bases from V and 5 bases from J; junction bases left unmatched: 4. CDR3 DNA sequence: TGTGCCAGCTCACTGACTAGCGGGAGGGCCAACGAGCAGTACTTC. This codes for CASSLTSGRANEQYF.

This chain uses TRBV7-8 with TRBJ2-7, with 8 bases that match TRBD2. This CDR3 contains 14 residues. V lost 5 bases and J lost 4; bases outside the gene matches: 7. From germline, CDR1 is SGHVS and CDR2 FQNEAQ. The DNA of the CDR3 is TGTGCCAGCAGCCCCGGGGGGGGCGATTACGAGCAGTACGTC. Translation gives CASSPGGGDYEQYV.

The rearrangement uses TRBV6-6 and TRBJ1-1; unclear D gene. The CDR3 runs 10 residues. CDR1 and CDR2 from the germline V gene are MNHNY and SVGAGI (reference sequence). Trimming removed 6 bases at V and 8 bases at J, with 7 bases between. The CDR3 sequence: CASRAGEAFF. The CDR3 nucleotides read TGTGCCAGCAGGGCGGGGGAAGCTTTCTTT.

This chain uses TRBV28 with TRBJ1-2, with TRBD1 as a possible D gene (5 bases). The CDR3 length is 16 residues. Germline V gene lookup returns CDR1 MDHEN and CDR2 SYDVKM. Trimming removed 4 bases at V and 1 base at J, with 16 bases between. The CDR3 DNA follows: TGTGCCAGCAGTTCACCGGGGGGGTGGGTTAACTATGGCTACACCTTC. This translates into CASSSPGGWVNYGYTF.

The rearrangement links TRBV10-3 to TRBJ2-7; 11 bases are a match to TRBD2. V lost 3 bases, J lost 3 bases, and 4 bases stayed unmatched. The CDR3 is 15 amino acids. CDR1 and CDR2 from the germline V gene are ENHRY and SYGVKD. CDR3 in DNA: TGTGCCATCAGTGAAGGTCTAGCGGGAGGCTACGAGCAGTACTTC. This codes for CAISEGLAGGYEQYF.

The rearrangement links TRBV20-1 to TRBJ2-2; unclear D gene. V lost 0 bases and J lost 2, with 13 bases in between. Germline lookup yields CDR1 DFQATT and CDR2 SNEGSKA (reference sequence). CDR3 length: 16 amino acids. The CDR3 protein is CSARDERLGNTGELFF. DNA for the CDR3: TGCAGTGCTAGAGATGAGAGGCTAGGAAACACCGGGGAGCTGTTTTTT.

This clonotype was recorded many times. The CDR3 region has the DNA TGTGCCAGCAGCTTAGGGGGGGGACAGGGACAGTATTTT. Protein sequence: CASSLGGGQGQYF. This sequence joins TRBV7-2 and TRBJ2-3; 9 nucleotides align to TRBD1. V shed 1 base, J shed 12 bases, and the junction held 5 bases outside the gene matches. Looked up from germline, CDR1 is SGHTA and CDR2 is FQGNSA. The CDR3 totals 13 residues.

This clonotype was counted many times. CDR3 protein: CASSSRLAGGHTDTQYF. The CDR3 region has the DNA TGTGCCAGCAGTTCCCGACTAGCGGGAGGCCACACAGATACGCAGTATTTT. This chain connects TRBV12-3 or TRBV12-4 to TRBJ2-3; TRBD2 matches at 13 bases. The CDR3 is 17 residues long. V was pared by 4 bases and J by 2 bases, with 6 bases of the junction left unmatched.

This clonotype was seen more than once but under ten times. V is TRBV25-1 and J is TRBJ1-5; possible D gene TRBD1, 5 bases. The CDR3 covers 15 residues. Trimming pared 3 bases from V and 7 bases from J, leaving 16 bases between. Germline-derived CDR1 and CDR2 are MGHDK and SYGVNS. In nucleotides, the CDR3 is TGTGCCAGCAGTGAGGGTTTAGGGGTTGAGCAGCCCCAGCATTTT. Encoded protein: CASSEGLGVEQPQHF.

This clonotype occurred a few times. This sequence joins TRBV6-1 and TRBJ1-2; no firm D call. CDR1 and CDR2 (germline): MNHNS, SASEGT. The CDR3 has 15 residues. V was pared by 5 bases and J by 6 bases, with 19 bases between. CDR3 protein: CASSPTDRPGNGYTF. CDR3 nucleotide sequence: TGTGCCAGCAGTCCTACCGATCGGCCGGGAAATGGCTACACCTTC.